These T cell receptor beta chains were read from a single sample in a study of blood T cells in healthy people across ages. TCRdb reprocessed the 5' RACE reads with MiXCR, giving one entry per CDR3 protein. Among about 720,000 distinct CDR3 sequences listed, 25% were seen once. In addition, the sample was reused for a study of T cells of mothers and their children.

The sample was blood. The receptors derive from a boy aged 10-17 years in good health. Both conserved end residues are part of each CDR3. Fields, in order: V gene, clone size, J gene, D gene, CDR3 DNA, CDR3 protein. A D gene is named only where the DNA matches it firmly. Clone sizes are given selectively: once, few, many, or a class where the clone is expanded.

v_gene: TRBV27
abundance: few
j_gene: TRBJ2-1
d_gene: -
CDR3nt: TGTGCCAGCAGTCCGTGGACTACTTACAATGAGCAGTTCTTC
CDR3aa: CASSPWTTYNEQFF

v_gene: TRBV20-1
abundance: few
j_gene: TRBJ2-5
d_gene: -
CDR3nt: TGCAGTGCTAGGGGTGATGGTTGGGAGACCCAGTACTTC
CDR3aa: CSARGDGWETQYF

v_gene: TRBV28
abundance: -
j_gene: TRBJ1-5
d_gene: -
CDR3nt: TGTGCCAGCAGTATTTATAATGTGGTATTCGGTCAGCCCCAGCATTTT
CDR3aa: CASSIYNVVFGQPQHF

v_gene: TRBV29-1
abundance: -
j_gene: TRBJ2-6
d_gene: -
CDR3nt: TGCAGCGCACGGGTGGGACGGACCACCGACGGGGCCAACGTCCTGACTTTC
CDR3aa: CSARVGRTTDGANVLTF

v_gene: TRBV25-1
abundance: few
j_gene: TRBJ2-1
d_gene: -
CDR3nt: TGTGCCAGCAGTGTCGACTACCACAATGAGCAGTTCTTC
CDR3aa: CASSVDYHNEQFF

v_gene: TRBV18
abundance: -
j_gene: TRBJ2-7
d_gene: -
CDR3nt: TGTGCCAGCTCACCACGTTGGCAGAACGAGCAGTACTTC
CDR3aa: CASSPRWQNEQYF

v_gene: TRBV27
abundance: -
j_gene: TRBJ1-3
d_gene: TRBD1
CDR3nt: TGTGCCAGCAGTGCCTCGGGACAGGGAGTAATGGACACCATATATTTT
CDR3aa: CASSASGQGVMDTIYF

v_gene: TRBV20-1
abundance: -
j_gene: TRBJ2-7
d_gene: -
CDR3nt: TGCAGTGCTGTACCTACCGGGCCCAACTACGGGCAGTACTTC
CDR3aa: CSAVPTGPNYGQYF

v_gene: TRBV29-1
abundance: few
j_gene: TRBJ2-5
d_gene: TRBD1
CDR3nt: TGCAGCGTCGCAGGGGGCCCCCAAGAGACCCAGTACTTC
CDR3aa: CSVAGGPQETQYF

v_gene: TRBV12-3/TRBV12-4
abundance: few
j_gene: TRBJ2-4
d_gene: -
CDR3nt: TGTGCCAGCAGCATAGACAAAAACATTCAGTACTTC
CDR3aa: CASSIDKNIQYF

v_gene: TRBV28
abundance: -
j_gene: TRBJ2-7
d_gene: TRBD2
CDR3nt: TGTGCCAGCAGTCCGACTAGCGGGGGGCACGAGCAGTACTTC
CDR3aa: CASSPTSGGHEQYF

v_gene: TRBV12-3/TRBV12-4
abundance: few
j_gene: TRBJ1-2
d_gene: -
CDR3nt: TGTGCCAGCGAGGGGAACTATGGCTACACCTTC
CDR3aa: CASEGNYGYTF

v_gene: TRBV5-1
abundance: few
j_gene: TRBJ2-3
d_gene: -
CDR3nt: TGCGCCAGCAGTCAAACCAGGGCTTTGGGAATCACAGATACGCAGTATTTT
CDR3aa: CASSQTRALGITDTQYF